A single sample is the source of the 26 T cell receptor beta chains below, sequenced in a study of T-cell reconstitution after alpha-beta-depleted transplantation in children (dated by TCRdb to the mid-2010s). Receptor libraries were prepared by PCR. The sequencer was an Illumina HiSeq 2500. Molecular barcoding was employed in the preparation of TCR libraries, with unique molecular identifiers being used to normalize TCRbeta repertoire quantification. TCRdb's own reprocessing of the public reads used fastp at Q25 and MiXCR and kept productive beta chains. Each record represents a unique CDR3 protein, reported with the most common genes and DNA among its rows. This sample gives about 420,000 distinct CDR3 sequences in total; 16% of them show up just once. The top ten clonotypes cover 25% to 35% of the sample. The treatment or condition tag for this specimen amounts to: allogeneic hematopoietic cell transplantation with graft depleted of TCRalphabeta T cells and CD19 B cells.

Sample: PBMCs, mostly from graft donor cells, taken 360 days after TCRalphabeta/CD19-depleted stem cell transplant. The source is a boy under three years old who had a stem cell transplant for Wiskott-Aldrich syndrome, so the T cells may come from the graft donor.

The chain uses TRBV20-1 and TRBJ2-3; 12 bases agree with TRBD1. Germline V lookup: CDR1 DFQATT, CDR2 SNEGSKA (reference sequence). The CDR3 totals 15 residues. Trimming removed 3 bases from V and 10 bases from J; junction bases left unmatched: 11. Here the CDR3 reads CSARAWGDRGRPQYF. Here the CDR3 DNA reads TGCAGTGCTAGGGCATGGGGGGACAGGGGGCGTCCGCAGTATTTT.

This clonotype was found a few times. This rearrangement joins TRBV4-1 to TRBJ2-4; 10 bases align to TRBD2. CDR3 length: 23 amino acids. The V segment lost 0 bases and the J segment 1 base; nucleotides outside the gene matches: 21. CDR1 and CDR2 (germline): MGHRA, YSYEKL. In DNA form, the CDR3 reads TGCGCCAGCAGCCAAGATCCCACAGGGGCCCTAGCGGGAGAGGTGTCGGCCAAAAACATTCAGTACTTC. Translation gives CASSQDPTGALAGEVSAKNIQYF.

This clonotype was observed a handful of times. The V gene is TRBV28, the J gene TRBJ2-7; 7 nucleotides match TRBD1. This CDR3 comprises 13 residues. Losses at the gene ends were 4 bases for V and 9 bases for J; bases not matched to a gene: 9. Looked up from germline, CDR1 is MDHEN and CDR2 is SYDVKM. The DNA for the CDR3 is TGTGCCAGCAGTTCCGGGACAGCCTCAGGGCAGTACTTC. Translation: CASSSGTASGQYF.

This clonotype was found a few times. The rearrangement joins TRBV18 to TRBJ2-1; D is possibly TRBD2 (5 bases). Between the trimmed V and J ends, which lost 2 bases and 4 bases, there was a span of 15 bases. Looked up from germline, CDR1 is KGHSH and CDR2 is LQKENI. CDR3 length: 16 residues. The CDR3 DNA is TGTGCCAGCTCACCATCGGCTAGCCCGGGGTACAATGAGCAGTTCTTC. Translating gives CASSPSASPGYNEQFF.

This clonotype was counted a few times. The V gene is TRBV12-3 or TRBV12-4, the J gene TRBJ2-3; 7 bases fit TRBD2. This CDR3 has 17 amino acids. V trimming: 3 bases; J trimming: 2 bases; junction bases outside the gene matches: 11. Here the CDR3 reads CASSFSARAGYTDTQYF. DNA of the CDR3: TGTGCCAGCAGTTTTTCGGCCCGAGCGGGGTACACAGATACGCAGTATTTT.

V is TRBV7-9 and J is TRBJ2-3; D remains unclear. In germline, CDR1 is SEHNR, CDR2 FQNEAQ (reference sequence). Trimming stripped 2 bases from V and 3 bases from J, with 12 bases between. CDR3 length: 15 residues. The CDR3 loop reads CASSLYVGKTDTQYF. CDR3 coding DNA: TGTGCCAGCAGCTTATATGTGGGTAAAACAGATACGCAGTATTTT.

This clonotype came up a few times. The chain employs TRBV10-3 and TRBJ2-2; 7 bases match TRBD2. V shed 4 bases and J 3 bases; nucleotides not matched to a gene: 5. Germline V gene data show CDR1 as ENHRY and CDR2 as SYGVKD. CDR3 length: 15 residues. The CDR3 here is CAISAAGDHTGELFF. CDR3 in DNA: TGTGCCATCAGTGCGGCGGGAGATCACACCGGGGAGCTGTTTTTT.

This clonotype was detected ten times or more. V is TRBV5-1 and J is TRBJ2-3; D remains ambiguous. The CDR3 runs 12 residues. The V end lost 2 bases, the J end lost 1 base, and 2 bases lay between the germline ends. From germline, CDR1 is SGHRS and CDR2 YFSETQ. Here the CDR3 reads CASSLRTDTQYF. CDR3 sequence (DNA): TGCGCCAGCAGCTTACGCACAGATACGCAGTATTTT.

The chain recombines TRBV5-1 with TRBJ2-2; 7 positions match TRBD1. This CDR3 region has 16 residues. From germline, CDR1 is SGHRS and CDR2 YFSETQ. V lost 2 bases, J lost 5 bases, and 9 bases stayed unmatched. CDR3 bases: TGCGCCAGCAGCTTAAGGCAGGGGGATCGAACCGGGGAGCTGTTTTTT. Its translation is CASSLRQGDRTGELFF.

This clonotype was observed a few times. This chain links TRBV9 with TRBJ2-3, with D uncertain. The V end was cut by 3 bases, the J end by 8 bases, with 13 bases between. Germline lookup yields CDR1 SGDLS and CDR2 YYNGEE. CDR3 length: 13 residues. The CDR3 DNA follows: TGTGCCAGCAGCGCCTCCCCTAGGGCTACGCAGTATTTT. The encoded protein is CASSASPRATQYF.

This clonotype was observed a few times. V usage is TRBV5-1 and J usage is TRBJ2-7, with 10 bases aligning to TRBD1. This CDR3 has 16 residues. The germline V gene has CDR1 SGHRS and CDR2 YFSETQ. With V trimmed by 0 bases and J by 0 bases, 3 bases remained unmatched. CDR3 DNA: TGCGCCAGCAGCTTGGCCGGACAGGGGGTCTCCTACGAGCAGTACTTC. As protein: CASSLAGQGVSYEQYF.

V usage is TRBV4-3 and J usage is TRBJ1-5; D is undetermined. Germline loops: CDR1 LGHNA, CDR2 YSLEER. The CDR3 covers 15 residues. The V gene lost 0 bases and the J gene lost 2 bases, with 8 bases spanning the gap. The CDR3 protein is CASSQELVGNQPQHF. The DNA for the CDR3 is TGCGCCAGCAGCCAAGAATTAGTCGGCAATCAGCCCCAGCATTTT.

This clonotype has just a few counts. The chain couples TRBV13 to TRBJ2-7; 9 positions agree with TRBD2. Germline lookup yields CDR1 PRHDT and CDR2 FYEKMQ (reference sequence). The CDR3 is 19 residues long. J was trimmed by 7 bases and V by 5 bases; bases with no gene match: 24. As DNA, the CDR3 is TGTGCCAGCAGCCGTTTCCTCCGCTCGTTAGCGGGAGCTTTAAGGGAGCAGTACTTC. It codes for CASSRFLRSLAGALREQYF.

This clonotype has a single count. The chain has TRBV4-1 and TRBJ2-7; TRBD2 is a possible D gene (5 bases). The CDR3 loop spans 17 amino acids. V was shortened by 0 bases and J by 4 bases, with 19 bases between the two germline ends. The germline V gene encodes CDR1 MGHRA and CDR2 YSYEKL. CDR3 region: CASSQEIIGEGRYEQYF. CDR3 in DNA: TGCGCCAGCAGCCAAGAAATTATCGGGGAAGGAAGATACGAGCAGTACTTC.

This clonotype was counted many times. The rearrangement links TRBV20-1 to TRBJ2-7; 11 bases agree with TRBD2. After removal of 1 base from V and 4 bases from J, the junction contained 6 bases not matched to a gene. This CDR3 comprises 15 residues. Germline CDR1 and CDR2: DFQATT and SNEGSKA (reference sequence). This CDR3 reads CSARALAGGPYEQYF. CDR3 sequence (DNA): TGCAGTGCTAGAGCCCTAGCGGGGGGACCATACGAGCAGTACTTC.

This clonotype came up a few times. This chain's CDR3 is CSARDPFWAPEETQYF. The CDR3 nucleotides read TGCAGTGCTAGAGATCCTTTCTGGGCACCAGAAGAGACCCAGTACTTC. The gene calls are TRBV20-1 and TRBJ2-5, with unresolved D. This CDR3 region has 16 residues. Trimming left V 0 bases short and J 3 bases short, with 17 bases between. Germline V lookup: CDR1 DFQATT, CDR2 SNEGSKA (reference sequence).

This clonotype was counted many times. This chain links TRBV4-1 with TRBJ2-1; 10 positions match TRBD2. The V segment lost 1 base and the J segment 0 bases; nucleotides outside the gene matches: 3. Germline V gives CDR1 MGHRA, CDR2 YSYEKL. The CDR3 consists of 17 residues. The CDR3 spells CASSQGSSGGSYNEQFF. As DNA, the CDR3 is TGCGCCAGCAGCCAAGGATCTAGCGGGGGCTCCTACAATGAGCAGTTCTTC.

This clonotype came up a few times. The chain links TRBV12-3 or TRBV12-4 to TRBJ1-2, with 8 bases fitting TRBD1. The CDR3 runs to 15 residues. The junction had 4 bases not matched to a gene; V was cut back by 0 bases and J by 4 bases. In DNA, the CDR3 is TGTGCCAGCAGTTTAGCGCTAGGACAGGGCTATGGCTACACCTTC. Encoded protein: CASSLALGQGYGYTF.

This clonotype was seen at least ten times. The chain is built from TRBV12-3 or TRBV12-4 and TRBJ1-2; TRBD1 might be the D (5 bases). The germline V and J ends were trimmed by 1 base and 6 bases, with 9 bases remaining between them. CDR3 length equals 13 residues. CDR3 DNA sequence: TGTGCCAGCAGTTTAGACAGGACCCATGGCTACACCTTC. Amino acid sequence: CASSLDRTHGYTF.

In this sample, this clonotype turned up a few times. The rearrangement uses TRBV14 and TRBJ2-5, with 9 bases lining up with TRBD2. Germline trimming cut 1 base from V and 2 bases from J; bases unmatched to any gene: 2. The CDR3 runs 15 residues. The germline V gene has CDR1 SGHDN and CDR2 FVKESK. The DNA for the CDR3 is TGTGCCAGCAGCCAAGGGAGCGGGAGGCAAGAGACCCAGTACTTC. Translation: CASSQGSGRQETQYF.

The chain employs TRBV20-1 and TRBJ2-3; TRBD2 aligns across 11 bases. V was pared by 3 bases and J by 5 bases, with 4 bases of the junction left unmatched. The germline V gene has CDR1 DFQATT and CDR2 SNEGSKA (reference sequence). The CDR3 has 14 residues. CDR3 nucleotide sequence: TGCAGTGCTAGCGAGGGACTAGCGGAAGATACGCAGTATTTT. This encodes CSASEGLAEDTQYF.

V is TRBV5-5 and J is TRBJ1-4, with 7 bases fitting TRBD1. The CDR3 runs to 16 residues. Trimming took 4 bases from V and 0 from J; bases not matched to a gene: 6. CDR1 and CDR2 (germline): SGHKS, YYEKEE (reference sequence). The CDR3 loop is CASSLRGRATNEKLFF. CDR3 DNA: TGTGCCAGCAGCCTCAGGGGGAGGGCAACTAATGAAAAACTGTTTTTT.

The chain has TRBV7-2 and TRBJ1-5, with D hard to call. Trimming left V 1 base short and J 1 base short, with 14 bases between. The CDR3 sequence is 17 residues long. Germline-derived CDR1 and CDR2 are SGHTA and FQGNSA. DNA of the CDR3: TGTGCCAGCAGCTTAGGGGCCCGGGTTGGCAGCAATCAGCCCCAGCATTTT. Translating gives CASSLGARVGSNQPQHF.

This clonotype was found a few times. V is TRBV28 and J is TRBJ1-1; 7 nucleotides agree with TRBD1. Germline V gene sequence: CDR1 MDHEN, CDR2 SYDVKM. V trimming: 5 bases; J trimming: 10 bases; junction bases outside the gene matches: 13. The CDR3 runs 14 residues. In nucleotides, the CDR3 is TGTGCCAGCAGTCTAAACCGGGACAGACCCGGAGCTTTCTTT. Translating gives CASSLNRDRPGAFF.

This chain links TRBV4-2 with TRBJ2-3; TRBD2 matches at 9 bases. The ends lost 0 bases at V and 3 bases at J; junction bases unmatched: 7. Germline values: CDR1 LGHNA, CDR2 YNFKEQ. The CDR3 runs 17 residues. The CDR3 sequence is CASSQELAGISTDTQYF. The DNA of the CDR3 is TGTGCCAGCAGCCAAGAGCTAGCGGGGATTTCTACAGATACGCAGTATTTT.

This clonotype was detected only a few times. CDR3 DNA sequence: TGTGCCAGCAGCTCCCCCCCAGGATTTAATTCACCCCTCCACTTT. Protein product: CASSSPPGFNSPLHF. The rearrangement uses TRBV7-2 and TRBJ1-6; D is unclear. With 4 bases removed from V and 6 bases from J, the gap between germline ends came to 13 bases. Germline loops: CDR1 SGHTA, CDR2 FQGNSA. The CDR3 sequence is 15 residues long.